This entry lists 5 T cell receptor beta chains sequenced from one sample in a study of Ad26.COV2.S vaccination and SARS-CoV-2 variants (dated by TCRdb to the early 2020s). The library was built by means of the immunoSEQ multiplex PCR assay. TCRdb took over this immuneACCESS table, retaining in-frame rearrangements with V and J assigned. Such tables are incomplete; in checked studies, under half of the missing clones stem from an unresolved V gene, and the remainder is unexplained. The sample table contains approximately 350,000 clones; only one count was recorded for approximately 83% of them. Of the sample, almost 7.5% is held by the ten largest clones. The sample's treatment or condition label, decoded: roughly 19 received Ad26.COV2.S at low or high dose, single or two shots; 5 received placebo; per-sample allocation not given. Repertoires of vaccine and placebo recipients were sequenced from samples collected on day 63 after the first injection.

The source was peripheral blood, collected in a trial of Ad26.COV2.S vaccine versus placebo. The receptors stem from a person aged 18-65 years who received the Ad26.COV2.S COVID-19 vaccine or a placebo.

The gene calls are TRBV18 and TRBJ2-5; 7 nucleotides align to TRBD1. The V and J ends lost 6 bases and 5 bases, in that order; junction bases with no gene match: 3. In germline, CDR1 is KGHSH, CDR2 LQKENI. The CDR3 length is 12 residues. CDR3 coding DNA: TGTGCCAGCTCCCAGGGGGTGGAGACCCAGTACTTC. Protein product: CASSQGVETQYF.

This chain uses TRBV5-6 with TRBJ2-5; D unresolved. The germline V and J ends were trimmed by 4 bases and 7 bases, with 14 bases remaining between them. CDR3 length equals 13 residues. CDR1 and CDR2 from the germline V gene are SGHDT and YYEEEE. The CDR3 DNA follows: TGTGCCAGCAGCCCGACCTTACCGGGGACCCAGTACTTC. Translated: CASSPTLPGTQYF.

The chain uses TRBV29-1 and TRBJ1-1; D unresolved. The CDR3 sequence is 13 residues long. CDR1 SQVTM and CDR2 ANQGSEA come from the germline V gene. V shed 5 bases and J shed 1 base, with 11 bases lying between them. The CDR3 here is CSVSRLGNTEAFF. The DNA for the CDR3 is TGCAGCGTTTCCCGGTTGGGGAACACTGAAGCTTTCTTT.

DNA of the CDR3: TGTGCCATCAGTGAGTACGGAGGGGAAGAGACCCAGTACTTC. Its protein is CAISEYGGEETQYF. The chain links TRBV10-3 to TRBJ2-5, with a tentative D call TRBD2 (6 bases). The germline V and J ends were trimmed by 1 base and 3 bases, with 9 bases remaining between them. The CDR3 extends over 14 amino acids. Looked up from germline, CDR1 is ENHRY and CDR2 is SYGVKD.

The chain employs TRBV5-1 and TRBJ2-3, with 9 nucleotides matching TRBD2. Germline V lookup: CDR1 SGHRS, CDR2 YFSETQ. The CDR3 is made up of 15 amino acids. V lost 0 bases to trimming and J lost 2 bases; unmatched junction nucleotides: 1. CDR3 loop: CASSLGLADTDTQYF. The CDR3, as DNA: TGCGCCAGCAGCTTGGGACTAGCGGACACAGATACGCAGTATTTT. Full variable domain (outside the CDR3, taken from reference TRBV5-1 and TRBJ2-3): KAGVTQTPRYLIKTRGQQVTLSCSPISGHRSVSWYQQTPGQGLQFLFEYFSETQRNKGNFPGRFSGRQFSNSRSEMNVSTLELGDSALYLCASSLGLADTDTQYFGPGTRLTVL.